Below, 17 T cell receptor beta chains from the same sample are listed, as sequenced in a study of T cells after yellow fever vaccination. TCRdb reprocessed the 5' RACE reads via MiXCR and lists one record per CDR3 protein. The table includes some 240,000 distinct CDR3 sequences, approximately 3% detected once. Sample: CD4+ T cells sorted from PBMCs, taken 10 days after the yellow fever booster vaccination. The receptors come from a man younger than 35 who received the YFV17D yellow fever vaccine.

This clonotype was recorded at least ten times. The chain couples TRBV20-1 to TRBJ2-5; the D is unclear. V lost 6 bases and J 0 bases, leaving 8 bases between the germline ends. The CDR3 spans 12 residues. CDR1 is DFQATT and CDR2 is SNEGSKA in the germline V gene (reference sequence). CDR3 sequence reads: CSAPEDQETQYF. CDR3 bases: TGCAGTGCCCCCGAGGACCAAGAGACCCAGTACTTC.

This clonotype has just a few counts. The V and J genes are TRBV5-1 and TRBJ2-5, with TRBD2 identical over 7 bases. Unmatched junction bases numbered 13, after V lost 4 bases and J lost 10 bases. This CDR3 spans 14 amino acids. In germline, CDR1 is SGHRS, CDR2 YFSETQ. The CDR3 sequence: CASSMGEQGLNQYF. Here the CDR3 DNA reads TGCGCCAGCAGCATGGGCGAGCAGGGACTAAACCAGTACTTC.

This clonotype was found many times. J is TRBJ2-7 and V is TRBV5-1; 8 bases agree with TRBD1. Germline V gene sequence: CDR1 SGHRS, CDR2 YFSETQ. J gave up 3 bases and V 0 bases, and 2 bases lay outside the gene matches. CDR3 length: 14 residues. CDR3 nucleotide sequence: TGCGCCAGCAGCTTGGGACAGGGGTTCTACGAGCAGTACGTC. Its protein product is CASSLGQGFYEQYV.

This clonotype showed up just a few times. The chain uses TRBV20-1 and TRBJ2-3, with a possible D match to TRBD1 (5 bases). CDR1 is DFQATT and CDR2 is SNEGSKA in the germline V gene (reference sequence). With 1 base removed from V and 4 bases from J, the gap between germline ends came to 9 bases. There are 13 residues in the CDR3. The CDR3 DNA sequence: TGCAGTGCTAGAGTTAGGGGCGCAGATACGCAGTATTTT. Residues: CSARVRGADTQYF.

This sequence joins TRBV4-1 and TRBJ2-3; 8 bases map to TRBD2. Germline CDR1 reads MGHRA; CDR2 reads YSYEKL. The V gene end was trimmed by 3 bases and the J gene end by 4 bases; junction bases not matched to a gene: 9. This CDR3 region has 16 residues. CDR3 nucleotides: TGCGCCAGCAGCCAGCAGGCCAGCGGGGGAGCAGATACGCAGTATTTT. As protein: CASSQQASGGADTQYF.

Many counts were recorded for this clonotype. The genes are TRBV10-2 and TRBJ2-7; D is perhaps TRBD2 (5 bases). This CDR3 is built from 15 residues. V was clipped by 2 bases and J by 4 bases, with 15 bases between them. Looked up from germline, CDR1 is WSHSY and CDR2 is SAAADI. CDR3 protein: CASSEIGLTGYEQYF. DNA for the CDR3: TGCGCCAGCAGTGAGATCGGCCTAACGGGGTACGAGCAGTACTTC.

This clonotype came up many times. This sequence joins TRBV7-9 and TRBJ1-6, with D possibly being TRBD1 (5 bases). CDR3 length: 15 amino acids. Trimming removed 6 bases from V and 2 bases from J, with 11 bases in between. CDR1 and CDR2 from the germline V gene are SEHNR and FQNEAQ (reference sequence). The CDR3: CASRRDGAYNSPLHF. CDR3 sequence (DNA): TGTGCCAGCAGGCGGGACGGTGCCTATAATTCACCCCTCCACTTT.

The rearrangement links TRBV20-1 to TRBJ1-2; 11 bases map to TRBD1. V lost 5 bases and J lost 2; bases outside the gene matches: 10. The CDR3 spans 16 residues. In germline, CDR1 is DFQATT, CDR2 SNEGSKA (reference sequence). The CDR3 nucleotides are TGCAGTGCTTCCTCCCACGGGACAGGGGGAAACTATGGCTACACCTTC. Its protein is CSASSHGTGGNYGYTF.

The rearrangement joins TRBV24-1 to TRBJ2-2; 11 bases are shared with TRBD1. V was pared by 2 bases and J by 4 bases, with 2 bases of the junction left unmatched. CDR1 is KGHDR, CDR2 SFDVKD, per germline. This CDR3 is built from 16 residues. The CDR3 here is CATSDSGTGGTGELFF. DNA for the CDR3: TGTGCCACCAGTGATTCCGGGACAGGGGGCACCGGGGAGCTGTTTTTT.

This clonotype was observed many times. V gene TRBV12-3 or TRBV12-4 combines with J gene TRBJ1-1, with a possible D match to TRBD1 (5 bases). CDR3 size: 13 residues. V lost 3 bases to trimming and J lost 5 bases, with 10 bases between them. This CDR3 reads CASSFLGGTEAFF. The CDR3 DNA follows: TGTGCCAGCAGTTTTTTGGGGGGGACTGAAGCTTTCTTT.

This clonotype came up many times. The rearrangement joins TRBV7-2 to TRBJ2-1, with D possibly matching TRBD2 (6 bases). This CDR3 contains 16 residues. Germline V lookup: CDR1 SGHTA, CDR2 FQGNSA. V lost 4 bases, J lost 2 bases, and 15 bases lay in between. CDR3 bases: TGTGCCAGCAGCTCAGAGGGACTCCTAACCTACAATGAGCAGTTCTTC. Translated: CASSSEGLLTYNEQFF.

The J gene is TRBJ2-7, the V gene TRBV4-1, with 8 bases that match TRBD2. The CDR3 loop spans 15 amino acids. Germline CDR1 and CDR2: MGHRA and YSYEKL. Trimming cost V 2 bases and J 3 bases; bases outside gene matches: 6. CDR3 nucleotide sequence: TGCGCCAGCAGCCAACCCGCGGGGGGTCGCTACGAGCAGTACTTC. It codes for CASSQPAGGRYEQYF.

This clonotype was found many times. The gene calls are TRBV5-1 and TRBJ2-5; D not resolved. Germline CDR1 and CDR2: SGHRS and YFSETQ. The CDR3 is 14 amino acids. V lost 1 base, J lost 5 bases, and 12 bases lay in between. In DNA form, the CDR3 reads TGCGCCAGCAGCTTGTTGTCTCTGGGGGAGACCCAGTACTTC. Its protein is CASSLLSLGETQYF.

This clonotype was seen a few times. The gene calls are TRBV19 and TRBJ2-6; D could derive from TRBD1 or TRBD2 (5 bases each). The V gene's germline CDR1 is LNHDA and CDR2 SQIVND (reference sequence). CDR3 length: 17 residues. V was cut by 4 bases and J by 0 bases, with 13 bases left in between. This CDR3 reads CASSTPPGRSGANVLTF. CDR3 coding DNA: TGTGCCAGTAGTACCCCCCCGGGGCGCTCTGGGGCCAACGTCCTGACTTTC.

Only a few counts were recorded for this clonotype. The chain uses TRBV5-1 and TRBJ1-3, with 7 bases fitting TRBD1. Germline loops: CDR1 SGHRS, CDR2 YFSETQ. V was clipped by 4 bases and J by 3 bases; unmatched bases: 4. This CDR3 region has 14 residues. CDR3 nucleotide sequence: TGCGCCAGCAGCACCCGGGACAGTGGAAACACCATATATTTT. It yields the protein CASSTRDSGNTIYF.

This clonotype was seen ten or more times. The chain recombines TRBV9 with TRBJ2-5, with D possibly matching TRBD1 (6 bases). CDR1 and CDR2 from the germline V gene are SGDLS and YYNGEE. Trimming stripped 3 bases from V and 1 base from J, with 10 bases between. This CDR3 has 14 residues. CDR3 amino acids: CASSAMGAQETQYF. For the CDR3, the DNA is TGTGCCAGCAGCGCCATGGGGGCCCAAGAGACCCAGTACTTC.

This clonotype was observed many times. The gene calls are TRBV5-1 and TRBJ2-3; TRBD2 might be the D (5 bases). The CDR3 loop spans 14 amino acids. Trimming removed 5 bases at V and 0 bases at J, with 10 bases between. The V gene's germline CDR1 is SGHRS and CDR2 YFSETQ. In DNA form, the CDR3 reads TGCGCCAGCAGACCGGACTCTAGCACAGATACGCAGTATTTT. The encoded protein is CASRPDSSTDTQYF.